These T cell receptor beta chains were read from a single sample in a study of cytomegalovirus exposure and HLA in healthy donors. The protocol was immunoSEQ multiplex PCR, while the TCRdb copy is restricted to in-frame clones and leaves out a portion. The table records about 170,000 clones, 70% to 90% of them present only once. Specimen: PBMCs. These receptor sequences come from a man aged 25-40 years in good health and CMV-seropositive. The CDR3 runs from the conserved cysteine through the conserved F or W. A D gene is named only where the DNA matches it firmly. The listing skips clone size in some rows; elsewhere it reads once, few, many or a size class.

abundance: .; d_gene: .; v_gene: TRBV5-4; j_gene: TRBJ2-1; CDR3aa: CASSLGRGGLSSYNEQFF; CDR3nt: TGTGCCAGCAGCTTGGGGAGGGGGGGCCTGAGCTCCTACAATGAGCAGTTCTTC
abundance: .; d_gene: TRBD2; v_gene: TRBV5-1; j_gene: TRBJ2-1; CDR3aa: CASSRGLAGWYEQFF; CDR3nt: TGCGCCAGCAGCCGGGGACTAGCGGGATGGTATGAGCAGTTCTTC
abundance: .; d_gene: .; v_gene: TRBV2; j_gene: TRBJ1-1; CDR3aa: CASRGDKINTEAFF; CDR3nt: TGTGCCAGCAGGGGGGACAAAATAAACACTGAAGCTTTCTTT
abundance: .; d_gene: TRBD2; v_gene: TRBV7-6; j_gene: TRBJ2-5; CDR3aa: CASSLLREGETQYF; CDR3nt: TGTGCCAGCAGCTTACTACGGGAGGGGGAGACCCAGTACTTC
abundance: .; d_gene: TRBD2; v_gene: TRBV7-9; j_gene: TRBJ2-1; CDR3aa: CASSSGLVPSEQFF; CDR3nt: TGTGCCAGCAGCTCGGGACTAGTACCTTCCGAGCAGTTCTTC
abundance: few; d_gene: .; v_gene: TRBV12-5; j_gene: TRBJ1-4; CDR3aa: CASGLVENEKLFF; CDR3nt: TGTGCTAGTGGTTTGGTGGAGAATGAAAAACTGTTTTTT
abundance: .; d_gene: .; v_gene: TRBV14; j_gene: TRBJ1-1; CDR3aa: CASSQGRLTEAFF; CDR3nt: TGTGCCAGCAGTCAGGGTCGGCTCACTGAAGCTTTCTTT
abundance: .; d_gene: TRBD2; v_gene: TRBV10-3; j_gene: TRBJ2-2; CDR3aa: CASLAGANTGELFF; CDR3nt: TGTGCCAGTTTAGCGGGAGCGAACACCGGGGAGCTGTTTTTT
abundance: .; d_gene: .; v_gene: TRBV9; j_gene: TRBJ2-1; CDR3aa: CASSRGSSYNEQFF; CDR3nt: TGTGCCAGCAGCCGGGGGAGCTCCTACAATGAGCAGTTCTTC
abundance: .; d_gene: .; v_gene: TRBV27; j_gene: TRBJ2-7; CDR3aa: CASSPSLAMRSYEQYF; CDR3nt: TGTGCCAGCAGTCCGAGCCTAGCGATGCGGTCCTACGAGCAGTACTTC
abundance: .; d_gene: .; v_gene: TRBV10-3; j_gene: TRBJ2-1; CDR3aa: CAISESSRIEQFF; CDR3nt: TGTGCCATCAGTGAGTCGAGTAGAATTGAGCAGTTCTTC
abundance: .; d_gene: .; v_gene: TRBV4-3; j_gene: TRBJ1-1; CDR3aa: CASSQDQFGRGGWMNTEAFF; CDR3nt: TGCGCCAGCAGCCAAGATCAGTTTGGGAGGGGGGGCTGGATGAACACTGAAGCTTTCTTT
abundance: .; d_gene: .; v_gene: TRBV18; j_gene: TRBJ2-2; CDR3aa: CASSPQPGNTGELFF; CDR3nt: TGTGCCAGCTCACCACAGCCGGGGAACACCGGGGAGCTGTTTTTT
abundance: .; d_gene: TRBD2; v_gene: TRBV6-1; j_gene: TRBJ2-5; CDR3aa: CASSEGASGWGQQETQYF; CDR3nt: TGTGCCAGCAGTGAAGGGGCTAGCGGGTGGGGGCAACAAGAGACCCAGTACTTC
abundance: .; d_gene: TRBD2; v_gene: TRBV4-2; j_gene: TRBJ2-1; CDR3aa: CASSQGTSGRAKEQFF; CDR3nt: TGTGCCAGCAGCCAAGGGACTAGCGGGAGGGCCAAGGAGCAGTTCTTC
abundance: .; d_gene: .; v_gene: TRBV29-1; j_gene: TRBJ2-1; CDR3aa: CSVETRNEQFF; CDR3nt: TGCAGCGTTGAAACGCGGAATGAGCAGTTCTTC
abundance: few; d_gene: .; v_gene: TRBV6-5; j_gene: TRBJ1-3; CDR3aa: CASTKTGSGNTIYF; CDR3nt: TGTGCCAGCACTAAGACAGGCTCTGGAAACACCATATATTTT
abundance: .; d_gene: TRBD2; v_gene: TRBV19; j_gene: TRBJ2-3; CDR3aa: CASIGTSEGSDTQYF; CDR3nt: TGTGCCAGTATCGGGACTAGCGAGGGGTCAGATACGCAGTATTTT
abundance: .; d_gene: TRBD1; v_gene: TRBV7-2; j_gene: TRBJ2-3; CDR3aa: CASSLRGPPGTTDTQYF; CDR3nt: TGTGCCAGCAGCTTAAGGGGGCCTCCAGGGACCACAGATACGCAGTATTTT
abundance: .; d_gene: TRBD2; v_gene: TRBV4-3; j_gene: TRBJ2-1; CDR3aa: CASSRLLAGRYNEQFF; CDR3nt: TGCGCCAGCAGCCGGCTACTAGCGGGCCGTTACAATGAGCAGTTCTTC
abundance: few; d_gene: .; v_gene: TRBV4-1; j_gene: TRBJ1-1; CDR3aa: CASSQDGAVNTEAFF; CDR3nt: TGCGCCAGCAGCCAAGATGGGGCGGTGAACACTGAAGCTTTCTTT
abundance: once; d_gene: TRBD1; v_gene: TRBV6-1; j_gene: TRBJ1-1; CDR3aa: CASSLDRANTEAFF; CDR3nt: TGTGCCAGCAGCCTGGACAGGGCGAACACTGAAGCTTTCTTT
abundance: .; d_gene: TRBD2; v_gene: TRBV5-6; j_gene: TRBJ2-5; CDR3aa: CASSLVAGGRETQYF; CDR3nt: TGTGCCAGCAGCTTGGTAGCGGGAGGTAGGGAGACCCAGTACTTC